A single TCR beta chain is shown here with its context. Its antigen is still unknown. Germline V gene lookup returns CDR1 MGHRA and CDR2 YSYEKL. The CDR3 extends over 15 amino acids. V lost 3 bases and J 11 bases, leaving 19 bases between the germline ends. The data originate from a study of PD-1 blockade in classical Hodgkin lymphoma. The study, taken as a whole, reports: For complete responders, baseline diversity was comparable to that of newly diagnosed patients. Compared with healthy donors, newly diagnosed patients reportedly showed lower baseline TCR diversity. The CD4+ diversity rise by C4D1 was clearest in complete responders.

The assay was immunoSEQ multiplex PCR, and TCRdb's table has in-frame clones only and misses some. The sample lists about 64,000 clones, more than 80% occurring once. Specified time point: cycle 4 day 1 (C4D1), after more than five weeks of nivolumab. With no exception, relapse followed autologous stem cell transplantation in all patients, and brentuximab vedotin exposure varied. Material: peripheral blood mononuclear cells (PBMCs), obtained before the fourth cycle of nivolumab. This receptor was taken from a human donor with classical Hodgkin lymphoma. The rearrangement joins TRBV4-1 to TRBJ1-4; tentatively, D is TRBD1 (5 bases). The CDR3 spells CASSQEGPAFGKLFF. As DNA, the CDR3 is TGCGCCAGCAGCCAGGAGGGGCCCGCCTTTGGGAAACTGTTTTTT.